These 11 T cell receptor beta chains were all obtained from the same sample, sequenced in a study of blood T cell repertoires in COVID-19. Here immunoSEQ multiplex PCR was the method, and the copy in TCRdb shows in-frame clones only, minus some. The table shows about 230,000 clones, with about nine tenths occurring only once. Sequencing was performed on PBMCs or T cells enriched from blood (not recorded which). The receptors derive from a woman between 25 and 40 years old with acute COVID-19.

This rearrangement joins TRBV7-6 to TRBJ1-1; 10 bases match TRBD1. Trimming at V came to 5 bases and at J to 8 bases, leaving 11 bases not matched to a gene. The germline V gene encodes CDR1 SGHVS and CDR2 FNYEAQ. The CDR3 runs 15 residues. CDR3 sequence reads: CASSPTGTGAPEAFF. CDR3 in DNA: TGTGCCAGCAGCCCCACCGGGACAGGGGCACCCGAAGCTTTCTTT. The full variable domain, in which reference TRBV7-6 and TRBJ1-1 provide the parts outside the CDR3, is GAGVSQSPRYKVTKRGQDVALRCDPISGHVSLYWYRQALGQGPEFLTYFNYEAQQDKSGLPNDRFSAERPEGSISTLTIQRTEQRDSAMYRCASSPTGTGAPEAFFGQGTRLTVV.

This chain joins TRBV24-1 and TRBJ1-5, with D possibly being TRBD1 (5 bases). V lost 0 bases, J lost 0 bases, and 11 bases lay in between. There are 17 residues in the CDR3. The germline gives CDR1 KGHDR, CDR2 SFDVKD. The CDR3 coding sequence is TGTGCCACCAGTGATTTGTTTCGGGGGTATAGCAATCAGCCCCAGCATTTT. It is translated as CATSDLFRGYSNQPQHF.

The chain has TRBV6-5 and TRBJ1-2, with D possibly matching TRBD1 (6 bases). The germline gives CDR1 MNHEY, CDR2 SVGAGI. The V gene lost 0 bases and the J gene lost 5 bases, with 16 bases spanning the gap. The CDR3 covers 16 residues. The CDR3 is CASSYSWGGAGYGYTF. CDR3 in DNA: TGTGCCAGCAGTTACTCATGGGGGGGCGCAGGGTATGGCTACACCTTC.

This clone was observed a single time. This chain connects TRBV27 to TRBJ1-5; possible D gene TRBD1, 6 bases. Germline CDR1 MNHEY, CDR2 SMNVEV (reference sequence). CDR3 length: 16 residues. V lost 3 bases to trimming and J lost 1 base, with 13 bases between them. CDR3 sequence: CASSFRSQGSNQPQHF. In DNA, the CDR3 is TGTGCCAGCAGTTTTAGGTCCCAGGGGAGCAATCAGCCCCAGCATTTT.

This chain uses TRBV29-1 with TRBJ1-4; D is uncertain. The V end lost 6 bases, the J end lost 5 bases, and 22 bases lay between the germline ends. The CDR3 is 16 residues long. The germline gives CDR1 SQVTM, CDR2 ANQGSEA. DNA for the CDR3: TGCAGCGTCGGGCCCGTTGCGGGTGCGGGGAATGAAAAACTGTTTTTT. Translating it yields CSVGPVAGAGNEKLFF.

CDR3 sequence: CAWSVRGLNTEAFF. The CDR3 DNA reads as TGTGCCTGGAGTGTACGCGGTCTGAACACTGAAGCTTTCTTT. The rearrangement joins TRBV30 to TRBJ1-1; D uncertain. Trimming shortened V by 0 bases and J by 0 bases, and 8 bases separated the two germline ends. The CDR3 covers 14 residues. The germline gives CDR1 GTSNPN, CDR2 SVGIG (reference sequence).

The V and J genes are TRBV7-9 and TRBJ2-7, with D tentatively TRBD2 (5 bases). The V end was cut by 4 bases, the J end by 0 bases, with 10 bases between. CDR3 size: 14 residues. From germline, CDR1 is SEHNR and CDR2 FQNEAQ (reference sequence). This CDR3 is CASSSRTPSYEQYF. In DNA, the CDR3 is TGTGCCAGCAGCTCCAGGACTCCCTCCTACGAGCAGTACTTC. Based on the CDR3 plus reference TRBV7-9 and TRBJ2-7, the full variable domain is DTGVSQNPRHKITKRGQNVTFRCDPISEHNRLYWYRQTLGQGPEFLTYFQNEAQLEKSRLLSDRFSAERPKGSFSTLEIQRTEQGDSAMYLCASSSRTPSYEQYFGPGTRLTVT.

This clone occurred a few times. The gene calls are TRBV3-1 (or the pseudogene TRBV3-2) and TRBJ2-1; no reliable D call. The V end was cut by 1 base, the J end by 0 bases, with 7 bases between. The CDR3 is 15 amino acids. Germline V gene lookup returns CDR1 LGHDT and CDR2 YNNKEL (reference sequence). The CDR3 sequence: CASSQAEISYNEQFF. CDR3 DNA sequence: TGTGCCAGCAGCCAAGCCGAGATCTCCTACAATGAGCAGTTCTTC.

This clone was observed a single time. This chain joins TRBV4-1 and TRBJ2-3, with a tentative D call TRBD1 (5 bases). Germline assignment: CDR1 MGHRA and CDR2 YSYEKL. V was shortened by 6 bases and J by 8 bases, with 15 bases between the two germline ends. The CDR3 is 13 residues long. The CDR3 region has the DNA TGCGCCAGCAGGTTTACAGGATCCGTTACGCAGTATTTT. This codes for CASRFTGSVTQYF.

The V and J genes are TRBV30 and TRBJ1-5, with D tentatively TRBD1 (5 bases). V was clipped by 5 bases and J by 7 bases, with 18 bases between them. The CDR3 length is 14 residues. CDR1 GTSNPN and CDR2 SVGIG come from the germline V gene (reference sequence). The CDR3 region is CAWGGSTPGQPQHF. CDR3 nucleotide sequence: TGTGCCTGGGGGGGTTCGACTCCCGGGCAGCCCCAGCATTTT.

This clone has ten or more counts. In DNA form, the CDR3 reads TGTGCCAGCAGTGAAGCGGGGACAGGGTCATCCTACGAGCAGTACTTC. The encoded protein is CASSEAGTGSSYEQYF. The rearrangement joins TRBV2 to TRBJ2-7; 9 nucleotides match TRBD1. The CDR3 is made up of 16 amino acids. The germline V gene encodes CDR1 SNHLY and CDR2 FYNNEI. After removal of 0 bases from V and 1 base from J, the junction contained 4 bases not matched to a gene.